Shown below are 19 T cell receptor beta chains from a single sample sequenced in a study of T cell responses to AZD1222 COVID-19 vaccine. The data were produced by immunoSEQ multiplex PCR, yet TCRdb's version contains in-frame clones alone and is incomplete. Counted here are about 82,000 clones, over 80% occurring once; the ten biggest clones make up 5% to 6%. Source: peripheral blood, taken on day 0 of AZD1222 vaccination. These TCRs come from an adult in good health.

The gene calls are TRBV11-2 and TRBJ1-3; TRBD1 might be the D (5 bases). Per germline, CDR1 SGHAT and CDR2 FQNNGV. The V gene lost 1 base and the J gene lost 0 bases, with 10 bases spanning the gap. CDR3 length: 16 residues. The CDR3 loop is CASSLGEGFSGNTIYF. CDR3 DNA: TGTGCCAGCAGCTTAGGGGAGGGGTTCTCTGGAAACACCATATATTTT.

V gene TRBV4-1 combines with J gene TRBJ1-3; no clear D gene. Trimming removed 4 bases from V and 0 bases from J, with 13 bases in between. The CDR3 totals 16 residues. Germline lookup yields CDR1 MGHRA and CDR2 YSYEKL. DNA for the CDR3: TGCGCCAGCAGCCCCTACGAGGCGGACTCTGGAAACACCATATATTTT. This gives the protein CASSPYEADSGNTIYF.

This chain uses TRBV5-1 with TRBJ1-1; tentative D call: TRBD1 (5 bases). Looked up from germline, CDR1 is SGHRS and CDR2 is YFSETQ. V shed 7 bases and J shed 1 base, with 14 bases lying between them. The CDR3 length is 14 residues. This chain's CDR3 is CASSGTGRNTEAFF. In nucleotides, the CDR3 is TGCGCCAGCTCTGGGACGGGGAGGAACACTGAAGCTTTCTTT.

The rearrangement uses TRBV7-2 and TRBJ2-2; 8 nucleotides match TRBD1. Germline V gives CDR1 SGHTA, CDR2 FQGNSA. Trimming removed 11 bases from V and 4 bases from J; junction bases left unmatched: 6. This CDR3 region has 13 residues. The CDR3 loop reads CAGQGASTGELFF. The CDR3 DNA is TGTGCCGGGCAGGGGGCGAGCACCGGGGAGCTGTTTTTT. Full variable domain (outside the CDR3, taken from reference TRBV7-2 and TRBJ2-2): GAGVSQSPSNKVTEKGKDVELRCDPISGHTALYWYRQSLGQGLEFLIYFQGNSAPDKSGLPSDRFSAERTGGSVSTLTIQRTQQEDSAVYLCAGQGASTGELFFGEGSRLTVL.

In this sample, this clone turned up once. V usage is TRBV23-1 and J usage is TRBJ1-4; 7 nucleotides line up with TRBD1. TRBV23-1 is annotated as an ORF whose role is uncertain. The junction had 17 bases not matched to a gene; V was cut back by 2 bases and J by 8 bases. This CDR3 comprises 18 residues. The DNA of the CDR3 is TGCGCCAGCAGTCAACCGGGACAGAGGGGGGGATTAGGGGAAAAACTGTTTTTT. Translating gives CASSQPGQRGGLGEKLFF.

With respect to this clone: This sample also contains other DNA sequences that code for the same CDR3. The rearrangement links TRBV18 to TRBJ1-1; possibly TRBD1 for D (6 bases). CDR3 length equals 13 residues. From germline, CDR1 is KGHSH and CDR2 LQKENI. V lost 4 bases and J lost 3, with 9 bases in between. The CDR3 here is CASSLNRDTEAFF. In nucleotides, the CDR3 is TGTGCCAGCTCACTCAACAGGGACACTGAAGCTTTCTTT.

About this clone itself: The identical CDR3 is also encoded by other nucleotide sequences in the sample. The chain links TRBV19 to TRBJ1-1; D uncertain. This CDR3 region has 11 residues. V lost 5 bases, J lost 1 base, and 2 bases lay in between. CDR1 and CDR2 from the germline V gene are LNHDA and SQIVND (reference sequence). CDR3: CASSQNTEAFF. CDR3 DNA sequence: TGTGCCAGTAGTCAGAACACTGAAGCTTTCTTT.

The rearrangement joins TRBV24-1 to TRBJ1-4; maybe TRBD1 (5 bases). CDR1 is KGHDR, CDR2 SFDVKD, per germline. The CDR3 runs 14 residues. V was clipped by 7 bases and J by 4 bases, with 12 bases between them. CDR3 DNA: TGTGCCACCAGACCGGGACCGGGTAATGAAAAACTGTTTTTT. It yields the protein CATRPGPGNEKLFF.

V and J are TRBV6-5 and TRBJ1-2; 10 bases map to TRBD1. Per germline, CDR1 MNHEY and CDR2 SVGAGI. The CDR3 runs 15 residues. V shed 10 bases and J 8 bases; nucleotides not matched to a gene: 16. The DNA of the CDR3 is TGTGCCACCAACTGGCCGGGACAGGGGTCTTGGGGCTACACCTTC. It codes for CATNWPGQGSWGYTF.

The genes are TRBV6-2 or TRBV6-3 and TRBJ1-2, with D unresolved. The CDR3 is 14 amino acids. V gave up 2 bases and J gave up 2 bases, with 9 bases separating them. Germline V lookup: CDR1 MNHEY, CDR2 SVGEGT. The CDR3 here is CASSYKGFNYGYTF. DNA for the CDR3: TGTGCCAGCAGTTACAAAGGGTTCAACTATGGCTACACCTTC.

The chain is built from TRBV6-5 and TRBJ1-2, with D perhaps TRBD1 (6 bases). Germline V lookup: CDR1 MNHEY, CDR2 SVGAGI. The CDR3 has 15 amino acids. Between the trimmed V and J ends, which lost 0 bases and 3 bases, there was a span of 11 bases. The CDR3: CASSYSRGAHYGYTF. CDR3 DNA sequence: TGTGCCAGCAGTTACTCTCGGGGGGCCCACTATGGCTACACCTTC.

The V call is TRBV7-9, the J call TRBJ1-2; TRBD1 matches at 9 bases. The CDR3 is 13 amino acids. With V trimmed by 5 bases and J by 8 bases, 6 bases remained unmatched. Germline loops: CDR1 SEHNR, CDR2 FQNEAQ (reference sequence). This CDR3 is CASSQTGGWGYTF. In DNA, the CDR3 is TGTGCCAGCAGCCAAACAGGGGGCTGGGGCTACACCTTC.

The CDR3 loop reads CASSFAYEQYF. In nucleotides, the CDR3 is TGTGCCAGCAGCTTCGCCTACGAGCAGTACTTC. The V gene is TRBV7-9, the J gene TRBJ2-7, with D hard to call. V lost 3 bases, J lost 2 bases, and 2 bases lay in between. This CDR3 is built from 11 residues. Germline V CDR1 and CDR2: SEHNR, FQNEAQ (reference sequence).

CDR3 sequence: CASSRGLRSGNTIYF. CDR3 DNA: TGCGCCAGCAGCCGCGGACTGCGCTCTGGAAACACCATATATTTT. This sequence joins TRBV4-3 and TRBJ1-3; D is uncertain. The V end lost 4 bases, the J end lost 0 bases, and 10 bases lay between the germline ends. Germline CDR1 is LGHNA and CDR2 is YSLEER. The CDR3 is 15 amino acids.

The chain is built from TRBV2 and TRBJ1-2; tentative D call: TRBD1 (5 bases). Trimming pared 7 bases from V and 4 bases from J, leaving 19 bases between. Germline lookup yields CDR1 SNHLY and CDR2 FYNNEI. CDR3 size: 15 residues. CDR3 bases: TGTGCCAGCACAGGTGGGGGGAGGATGTCCTATGGCTACACCTTC. It specifies CASTGGGRMSYGYTF. Combining the CDR3 with reference TRBV2 and TRBJ1-2 gives the whole variable domain EPEVTQTPSHQVTQMGQEVILRCVPISNHLYFYWYRQILGQKVEFLVSFYNNEISEKSEIFDDQFSVERPDGSNFTLKIRSTKLEDSAMYFCASTGGGRMSYGYTFGSGTRLTVV.

The J gene is TRBJ1-4, the V gene TRBV7-2; D is undetermined. V was cut by 5 bases and J by 7 bases, with 14 bases left in between. CDR3 size: 14 residues. The germline V gene has CDR1 SGHTA and CDR2 FQGNSA. The CDR3 spells CASSPPGWGEKLFF. In nucleotides, the CDR3 is TGTGCCAGCAGCCCCCCCGGGTGGGGTGAAAAACTGTTTTTT. Complete variable domain (other parts from reference TRBV7-2 and TRBJ1-4): GAGVSQSPSNKVTEKGKDVELRCDPISGHTALYWYRQSLGQGLEFLIYFQGNSAPDKSGLPSDRFSAERTGGSVSTLTIQRTQQEDSAVYLCASSPPGWGEKLFFGSGTQLSVL.

The CDR3 DNA reads TGTGCCAGCAGCCCGAGATCGCGATCCTACGAGCAGTACTTC. It is translated as CASSPRSRSYEQYF. The gene calls are TRBV5-4 and TRBJ2-7; D is uncertain. This CDR3 is built from 14 residues. Germline assignment: CDR1 SGHNT and CDR2 YYREEE (reference sequence). Trimming pared 4 bases from V and 1 base from J, leaving 12 bases between. Filled out from reference TRBV5-4 and TRBJ2-7, the complete variable domain reads ETGVTQSPTHLIKTRGQQVTLRCSSQSGHNTVSWYQQALGQGPQFIFQYYREEENGRGNFPPRFSGLQFPNYSSELNVNALELDDSALYLCASSPRSRSYEQYFGPGTRLTVT.

This chain links TRBV7-3 with TRBJ2-1; D is possibly TRBD2 (6 bases). The germline V gene has CDR1 SGHTA and CDR2 FQGTGA. Trimming cost V 3 bases and J 3 bases, with 12 bases left between them. This CDR3 is built from 15 residues. The CDR3 nucleotides are TGTGCCAGCAGCTTGACACGGCGGGACTACAATGAGCAGTTCTTC. Its translation is CASSLTRRDYNEQFF.

The J gene is TRBJ2-4, the V gene TRBV5-5, with TRBD1 matching 7 bases. CDR1 and CDR2 (germline): SGHKS, YYEKEE (reference sequence). CDR3 size: 14 residues. Trimming removed 4 bases from V and 8 bases from J; junction bases left unmatched: 9. The CDR3 DNA sequence: TGTGCCAGCAGCGACAGACAGGGCAGAGACATTCAGTACTTC. Protein product: CASSDRQGRDIQYF.